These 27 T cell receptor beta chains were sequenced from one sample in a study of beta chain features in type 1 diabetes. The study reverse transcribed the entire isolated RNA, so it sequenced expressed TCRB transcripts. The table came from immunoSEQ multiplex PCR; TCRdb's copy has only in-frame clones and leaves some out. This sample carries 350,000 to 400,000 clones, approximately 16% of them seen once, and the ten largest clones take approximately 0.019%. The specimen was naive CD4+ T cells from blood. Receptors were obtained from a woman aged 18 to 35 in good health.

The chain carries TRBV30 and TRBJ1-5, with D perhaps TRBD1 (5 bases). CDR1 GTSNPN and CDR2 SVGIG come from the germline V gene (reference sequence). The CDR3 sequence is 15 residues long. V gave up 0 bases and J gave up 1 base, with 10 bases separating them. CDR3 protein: CAWSVSRGSNQPQHF. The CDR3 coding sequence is TGTGCCTGGAGTGTTAGTAGGGGAAGCAATCAGCCCCAGCATTTT.

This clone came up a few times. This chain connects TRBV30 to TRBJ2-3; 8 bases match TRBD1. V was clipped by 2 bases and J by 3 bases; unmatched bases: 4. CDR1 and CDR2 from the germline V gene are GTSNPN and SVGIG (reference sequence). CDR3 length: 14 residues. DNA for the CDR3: TGTGCCTGGAGTCTCGGACAGGGTACAGATACGCAGTATTTT. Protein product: CAWSLGQGTDTQYF.

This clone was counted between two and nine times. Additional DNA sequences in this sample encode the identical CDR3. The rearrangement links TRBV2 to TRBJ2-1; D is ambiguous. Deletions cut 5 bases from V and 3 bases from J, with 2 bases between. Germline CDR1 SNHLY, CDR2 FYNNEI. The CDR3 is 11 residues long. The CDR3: CASSYYNEQFF. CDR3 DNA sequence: TGTGCCAGCAGTTACTACAATGAGCAGTTCTTC.

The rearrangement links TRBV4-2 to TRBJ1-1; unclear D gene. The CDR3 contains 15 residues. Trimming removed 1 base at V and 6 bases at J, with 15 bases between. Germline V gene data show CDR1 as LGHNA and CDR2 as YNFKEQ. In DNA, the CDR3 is TGTGCCAGCAGCCAAGGGGCGGGCCGAGGCCCTGAAGCTTTCTTT. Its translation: CASSQGAGRGPEAFF.

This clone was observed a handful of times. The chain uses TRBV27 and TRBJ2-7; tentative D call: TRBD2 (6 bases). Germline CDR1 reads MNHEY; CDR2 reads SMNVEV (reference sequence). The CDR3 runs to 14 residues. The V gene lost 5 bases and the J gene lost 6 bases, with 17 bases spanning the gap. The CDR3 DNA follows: TGTGCCAGCAGTAAACGGGGGACCCCTGCCGAGCAGTACTTC. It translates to CASSKRGTPAEQYF.

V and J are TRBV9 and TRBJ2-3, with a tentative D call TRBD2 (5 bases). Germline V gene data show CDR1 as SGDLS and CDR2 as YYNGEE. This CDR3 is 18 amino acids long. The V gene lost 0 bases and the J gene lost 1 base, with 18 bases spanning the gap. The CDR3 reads CASSVAPSSQTGTDTQYF. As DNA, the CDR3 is TGTGCCAGCAGCGTAGCACCCTCTAGCCAGACGGGCACAGATACGCAGTATTTT.

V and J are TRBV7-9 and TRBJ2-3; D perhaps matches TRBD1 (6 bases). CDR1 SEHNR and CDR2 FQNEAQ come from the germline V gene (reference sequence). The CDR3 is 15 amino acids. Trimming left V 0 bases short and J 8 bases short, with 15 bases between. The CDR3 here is CASSLAGNLGATQYF. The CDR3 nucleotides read TGTGCCAGCAGCTTAGCCGGCAATTTGGGGGCTACGCAGTATTTT.

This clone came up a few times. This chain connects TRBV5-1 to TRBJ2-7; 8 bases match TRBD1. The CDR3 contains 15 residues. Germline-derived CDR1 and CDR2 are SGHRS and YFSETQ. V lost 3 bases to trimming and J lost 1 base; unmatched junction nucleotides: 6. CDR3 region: CASSWGTGVSYEQYF. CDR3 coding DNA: TGCGCCAGCAGCTGGGGGACAGGCGTTTCCTACGAGCAGTACTTC.

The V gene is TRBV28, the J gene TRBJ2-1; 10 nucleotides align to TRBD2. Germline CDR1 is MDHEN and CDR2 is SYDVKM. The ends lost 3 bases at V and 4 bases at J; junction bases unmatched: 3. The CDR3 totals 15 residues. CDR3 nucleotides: TGTGCCAGCAGTTTTATAGCGGGAGGTTACAATGAGCAGTTCTTC. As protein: CASSFIAGGYNEQFF.

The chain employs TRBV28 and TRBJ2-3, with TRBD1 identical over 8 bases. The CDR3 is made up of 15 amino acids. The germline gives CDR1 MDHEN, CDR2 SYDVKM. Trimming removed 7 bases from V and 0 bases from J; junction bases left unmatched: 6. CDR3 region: CASKLRDRSTDTQYF. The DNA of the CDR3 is TGTGCCAGCAAACTCCGGGACAGGAGCACAGATACGCAGTATTTT.

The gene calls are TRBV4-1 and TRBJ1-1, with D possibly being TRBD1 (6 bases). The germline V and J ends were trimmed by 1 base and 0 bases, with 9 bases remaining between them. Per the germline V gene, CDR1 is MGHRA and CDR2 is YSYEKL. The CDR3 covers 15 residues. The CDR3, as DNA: TGCGCCAGCAGCCAAGCCCAGGGGTTGAACACTGAAGCTTTCTTT. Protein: CASSQAQGLNTEAFF.

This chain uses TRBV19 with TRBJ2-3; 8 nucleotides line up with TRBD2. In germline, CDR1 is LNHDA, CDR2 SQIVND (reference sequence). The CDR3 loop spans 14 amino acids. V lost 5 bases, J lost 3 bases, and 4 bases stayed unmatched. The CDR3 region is CASSPGTRTDTQYF. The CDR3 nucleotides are TGTGCCAGTAGTCCCGGGACTAGAACAGATACGCAGTATTTT.

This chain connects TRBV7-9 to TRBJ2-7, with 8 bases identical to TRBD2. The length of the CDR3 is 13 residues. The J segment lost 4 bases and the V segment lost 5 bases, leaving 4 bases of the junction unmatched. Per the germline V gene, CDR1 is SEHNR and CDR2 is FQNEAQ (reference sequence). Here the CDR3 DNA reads TGTGCCAGCAGCCTTAGCGGGGTATACGAGCAGTACTTC. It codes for CASSLSGVYEQYF. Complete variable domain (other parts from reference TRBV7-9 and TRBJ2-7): DTGVSQNPRHKITKRGQNVTFRCDPISEHNRLYWYRQTLGQGPEFLTYFQNEAQLEKSRLLSDRFSAERPKGSFSTLEIQRTEQGDSAMYLCASSLSGVYEQYFGPGTRLTVT.

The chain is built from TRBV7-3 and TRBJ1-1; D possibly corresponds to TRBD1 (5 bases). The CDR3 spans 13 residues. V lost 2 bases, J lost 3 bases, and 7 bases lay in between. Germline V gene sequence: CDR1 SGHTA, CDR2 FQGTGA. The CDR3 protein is CASSLSGDTEAFF. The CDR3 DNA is TGTGCCAGCAGCTTATCGGGGGACACTGAAGCTTTCTTT.

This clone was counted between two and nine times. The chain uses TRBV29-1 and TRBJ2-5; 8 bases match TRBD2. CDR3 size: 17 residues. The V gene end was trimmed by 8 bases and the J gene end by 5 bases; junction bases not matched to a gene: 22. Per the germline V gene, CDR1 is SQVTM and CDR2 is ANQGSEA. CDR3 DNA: TGCAGCCACCTAACAGGTCAGCCGGGACTAGGCTCTGAGACCCAGTACTTC. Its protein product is CSHLTGQPGLGSETQYF.

The CDR3 DNA reads as TGTGCCAGCAGCCGATCCGGGACAGGGGCCTACGAGCAGTACTTC. This codes for CASSRSGTGAYEQYF. This chain links TRBV14 with TRBJ2-7; TRBD1 aligns across 10 bases. This CDR3 is 15 amino acids long. The germline gives CDR1 SGHDN, CDR2 FVKESK. The J segment lost 2 bases and the V segment lost 4 bases, leaving 5 bases of the junction unmatched.

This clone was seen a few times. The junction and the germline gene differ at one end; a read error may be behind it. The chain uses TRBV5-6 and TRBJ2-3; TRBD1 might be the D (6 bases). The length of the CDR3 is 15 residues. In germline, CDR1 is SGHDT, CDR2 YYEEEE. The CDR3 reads CASRLGTKSTDTQYF. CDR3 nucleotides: TGTGCCAGCCGCTTGGGGACAAAAAGCACAGATACGCAGTATTTT.

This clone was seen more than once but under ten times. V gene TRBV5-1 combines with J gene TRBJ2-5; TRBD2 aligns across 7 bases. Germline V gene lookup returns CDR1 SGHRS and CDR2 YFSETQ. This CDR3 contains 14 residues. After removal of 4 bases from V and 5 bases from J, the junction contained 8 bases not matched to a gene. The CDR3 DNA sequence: TGCGCCAGCAGCGGGGGGGGACTTCTGGAGACCCAGTACTTC. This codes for CASSGGGLLETQYF.

The CDR3 nucleotides read TGCGCCAGCAGGAAAGGACAGACCTACGAGCAGTACTTC. This encodes CASRKGQTYEQYF. V and J are TRBV5-1 and TRBJ2-7, with D possibly TRBD1 on 6 matching bases. With 5 bases removed from V and 2 bases from J, the gap between germline ends came to 11 bases. Germline-derived CDR1 and CDR2 are SGHRS and YFSETQ. The CDR3 length is 13 residues.

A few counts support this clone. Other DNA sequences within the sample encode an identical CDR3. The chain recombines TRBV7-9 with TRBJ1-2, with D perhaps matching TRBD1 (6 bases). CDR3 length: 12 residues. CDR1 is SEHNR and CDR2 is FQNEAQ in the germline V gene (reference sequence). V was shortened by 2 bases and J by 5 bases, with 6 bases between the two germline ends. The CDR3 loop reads CASSLQGYGYTF. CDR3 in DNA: TGTGCCAGCAGCTTACAGGGGTATGGCTACACCTTC.

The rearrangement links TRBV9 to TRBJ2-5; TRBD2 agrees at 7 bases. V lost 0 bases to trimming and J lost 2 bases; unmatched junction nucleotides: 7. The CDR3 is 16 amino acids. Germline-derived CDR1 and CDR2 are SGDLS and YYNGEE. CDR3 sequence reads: CASSVGSSGVQETQYF. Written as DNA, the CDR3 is TGTGCCAGCAGCGTAGGGTCTAGCGGAGTACAAGAGACCCAGTACTTC.

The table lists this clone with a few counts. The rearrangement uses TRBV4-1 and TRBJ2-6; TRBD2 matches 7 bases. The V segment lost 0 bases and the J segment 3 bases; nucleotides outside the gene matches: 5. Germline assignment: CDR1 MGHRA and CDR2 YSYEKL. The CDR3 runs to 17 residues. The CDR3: CASSQESGGDGANVLTF. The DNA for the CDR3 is TGCGCCAGCAGCCAAGAGTCGGGGGGAGATGGGGCCAACGTCCTGACTTTC.

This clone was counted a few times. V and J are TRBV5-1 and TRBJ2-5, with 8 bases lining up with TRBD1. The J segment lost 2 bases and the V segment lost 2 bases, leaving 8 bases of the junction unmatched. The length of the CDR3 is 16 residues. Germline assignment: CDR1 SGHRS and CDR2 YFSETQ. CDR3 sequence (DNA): TGCGCCAGCAGCTTCGACAGGGGACGGGAACAAGAGACCCAGTACTTC. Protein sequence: CASSFDRGREQETQYF. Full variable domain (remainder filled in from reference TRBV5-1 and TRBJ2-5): KAGVTQTPRYLIKTRGQQVTLSCSPISGHRSVSWYQQTPGQGLQFLFEYFSETQRNKGNFPGRFSGRQFSNSRSEMNVSTLELGDSALYLCASSFDRGREQETQYFGPGTRLLVL.

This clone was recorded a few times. CDR3 DNA sequence: TGTGCCTGGAGCTATCGGGGTGGTAACATTCAGTACTTC. Protein sequence: CAWSYRGGNIQYF. J is TRBJ2-4 and V is TRBV30, with D perhaps matching TRBD2 (5 bases). V gave up 3 bases and J gave up 7 bases, with 13 bases separating them. Germline values: CDR1 GTSNPN, CDR2 SVGIG (reference sequence). The CDR3 consists of 13 residues.

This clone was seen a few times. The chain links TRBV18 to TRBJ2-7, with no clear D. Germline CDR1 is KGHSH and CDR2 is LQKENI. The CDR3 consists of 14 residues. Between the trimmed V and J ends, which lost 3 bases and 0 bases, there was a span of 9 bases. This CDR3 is CASSPRQDSYEQYF. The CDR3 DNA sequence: TGTGCCAGCTCACCTAGGCAGGACTCCTACGAGCAGTACTTC.

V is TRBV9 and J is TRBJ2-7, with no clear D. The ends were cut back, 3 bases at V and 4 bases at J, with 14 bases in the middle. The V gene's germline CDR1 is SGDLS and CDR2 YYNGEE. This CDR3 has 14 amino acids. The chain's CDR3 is CASSATTATYEQYF. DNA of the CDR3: TGTGCCAGCAGCGCCACGACGGCGACTTACGAGCAGTACTTC.

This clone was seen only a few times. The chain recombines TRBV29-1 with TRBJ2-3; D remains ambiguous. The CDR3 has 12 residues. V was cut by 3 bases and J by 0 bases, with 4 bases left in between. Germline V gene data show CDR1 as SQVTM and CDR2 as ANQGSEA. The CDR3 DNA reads TGCAGCGTTGAGGCCAGCACAGATACGCAGTATTTT. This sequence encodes CSVEASTDTQYF.